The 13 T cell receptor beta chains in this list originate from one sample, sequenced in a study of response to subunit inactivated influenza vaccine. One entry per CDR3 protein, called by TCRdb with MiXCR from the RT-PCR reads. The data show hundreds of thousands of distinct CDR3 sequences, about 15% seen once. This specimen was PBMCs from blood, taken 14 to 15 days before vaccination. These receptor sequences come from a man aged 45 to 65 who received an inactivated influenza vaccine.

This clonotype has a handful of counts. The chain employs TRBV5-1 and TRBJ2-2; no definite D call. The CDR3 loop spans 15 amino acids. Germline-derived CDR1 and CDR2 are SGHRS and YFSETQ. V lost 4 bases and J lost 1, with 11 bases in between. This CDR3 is CASSPAAGNTGELFF. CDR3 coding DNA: TGCGCCAGCAGCCCCGCGGCAGGGAACACCGGGGAGCTGTTTTTT.

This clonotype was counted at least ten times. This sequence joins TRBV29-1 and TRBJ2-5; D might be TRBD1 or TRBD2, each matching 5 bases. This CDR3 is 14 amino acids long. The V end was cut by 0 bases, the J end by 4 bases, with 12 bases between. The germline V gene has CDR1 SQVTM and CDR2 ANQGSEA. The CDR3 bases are TGCAGCGTTGAAGAGGGGACCCGAGGAGAGACCCAGTACTTC. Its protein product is CSVEEGTRGETQYF.

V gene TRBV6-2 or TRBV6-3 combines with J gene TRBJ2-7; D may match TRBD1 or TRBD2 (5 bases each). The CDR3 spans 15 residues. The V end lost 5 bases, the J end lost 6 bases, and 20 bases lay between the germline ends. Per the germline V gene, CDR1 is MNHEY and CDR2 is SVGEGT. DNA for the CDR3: TGTGCCAGCAGTAACACCGGGACCGCCCAGGGCGAGCAGTACTTC. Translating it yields CASSNTGTAQGEQYF.

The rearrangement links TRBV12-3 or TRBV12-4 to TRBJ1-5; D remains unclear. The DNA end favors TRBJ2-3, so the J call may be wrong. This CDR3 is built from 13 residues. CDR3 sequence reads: CASSFEGDQPQYF. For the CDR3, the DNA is TGTGCCAGCAGTTTCGAAGGAGATCAGCCCCAGTATTTT.

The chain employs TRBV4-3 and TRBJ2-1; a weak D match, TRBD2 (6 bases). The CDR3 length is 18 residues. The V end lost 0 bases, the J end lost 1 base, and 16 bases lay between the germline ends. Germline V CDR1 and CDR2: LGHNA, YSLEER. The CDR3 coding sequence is TGCGCCAGCAGCCAAGATGCGGGACTCCTTGGGTCCTACAATGAGCAGTTCTTC. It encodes CASSQDAGLLGSYNEQFF.

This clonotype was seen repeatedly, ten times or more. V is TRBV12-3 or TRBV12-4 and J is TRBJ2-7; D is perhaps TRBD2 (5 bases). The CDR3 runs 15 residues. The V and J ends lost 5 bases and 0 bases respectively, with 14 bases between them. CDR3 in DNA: TGTGCCAGCAGTCCCGAGGGCCTTTTCTCCTACGAGCAGTACTTC. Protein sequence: CASSPEGLFSYEQYF.

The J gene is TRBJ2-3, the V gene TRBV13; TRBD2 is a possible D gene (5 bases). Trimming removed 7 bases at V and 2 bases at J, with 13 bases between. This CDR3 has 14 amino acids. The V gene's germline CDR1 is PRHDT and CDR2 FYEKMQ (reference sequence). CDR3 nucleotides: TGTGCCAGCACCCCCCAGACTAACACAGATACGCAGTATTTT. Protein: CASTPQTNTDTQYF. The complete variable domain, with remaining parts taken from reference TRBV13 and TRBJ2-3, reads AAGVIQSPRHLIKEKRETATLKCYPIPRHDTVYWYQQGPGQDPQFLISFYEKMQSDKGSIPDRFSAQQFSDYHSELNMSSLELGDSALYFCASTPQTNTDTQYFGPGTRLTVL.

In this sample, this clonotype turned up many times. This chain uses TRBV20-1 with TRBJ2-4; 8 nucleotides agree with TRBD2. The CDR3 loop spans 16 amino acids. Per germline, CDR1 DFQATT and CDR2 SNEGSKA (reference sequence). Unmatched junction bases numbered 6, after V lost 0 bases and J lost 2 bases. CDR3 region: CSARDIRGGTKNIQYF. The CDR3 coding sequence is TGCAGTGCTAGAGATATACGCGGGGGGACCAAAAACATTCAGTACTTC.

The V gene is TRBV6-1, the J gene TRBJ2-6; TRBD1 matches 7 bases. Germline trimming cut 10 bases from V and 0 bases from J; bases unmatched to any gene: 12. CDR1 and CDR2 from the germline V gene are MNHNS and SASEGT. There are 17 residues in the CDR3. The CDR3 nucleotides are TGTGCCATCAGAGAAGCCCGGGACAGCTCTGGGGCCAACGTCCTGACTTTC. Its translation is CAIREARDSSGANVLTF.

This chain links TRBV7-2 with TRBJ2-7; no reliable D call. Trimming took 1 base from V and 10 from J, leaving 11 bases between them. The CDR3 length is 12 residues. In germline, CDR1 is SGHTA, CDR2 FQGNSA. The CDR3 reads CASSLDVGDQYF. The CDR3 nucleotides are TGTGCCAGCAGCTTAGATGTCGGAGACCAGTACTTC.

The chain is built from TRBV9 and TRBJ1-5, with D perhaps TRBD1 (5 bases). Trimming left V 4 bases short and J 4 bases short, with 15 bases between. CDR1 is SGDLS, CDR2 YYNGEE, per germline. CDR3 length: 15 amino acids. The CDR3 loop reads CASSLQGGRNQPQHF. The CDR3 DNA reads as TGTGCCAGCAGCCTCCAGGGTGGAAGAAATCAGCCCCAGCATTTT.

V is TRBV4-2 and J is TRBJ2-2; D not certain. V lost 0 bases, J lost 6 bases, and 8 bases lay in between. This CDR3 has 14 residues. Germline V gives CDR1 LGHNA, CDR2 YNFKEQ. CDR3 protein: CASSQDAAPGELFF. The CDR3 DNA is TGTGCCAGCAGCCAAGATGCGGCCCCCGGGGAGCTGTTTTTT.

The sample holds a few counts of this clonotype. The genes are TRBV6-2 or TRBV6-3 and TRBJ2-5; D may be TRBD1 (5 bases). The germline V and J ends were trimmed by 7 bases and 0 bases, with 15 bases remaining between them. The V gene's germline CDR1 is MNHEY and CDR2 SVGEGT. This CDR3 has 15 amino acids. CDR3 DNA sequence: TGTGCCAGCACCCACGAGACAGCCTACCAAGAGACCCAGTACTTC. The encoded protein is CASTHETAYQETQYF.